The rows below give T cell receptor beta chains drawn from one sample of a study of blood T cell repertoires in COVID-19. Measured with immunoSEQ multiplex PCR; TCRdb has only the in-frame clones, and not every one. The repertoire includes 100,000 to 150,000 clones, about 80% of them detected once, and about 3.8% sits in the top ten. The sequenced sample was peripheral blood. The source of these receptors is a woman aged 50 to 60 with acute or convalescent COVID-19. Each CDR3 is given with its conserved first and last residue. The order of the fields is clone size, D gene, V gene, J gene, CDR3 protein, CDR3 DNA. D genes are given only for firm matches. A clone size is listed for some rows: how often the clone was seen (once, few, many), or a class if it is expanded.

>-|TRBD2|TRBV7-9|TRBJ2-5
CASSKGLAGDAETQYF
TGTGCCAGCAGCAAGGGACTAGCGGGAGATGCAGAGACCCAGTACTTC
>-|TRBD1|TRBV6-5|TRBJ1-5
CASSYRGGGRQPQHF
TGTGCCAGCAGCTACAGGGGCGGTGGACGTCAGCCCCAGCATTTT
>-|-|TRBV30|TRBJ1-1
CAWSREGNTEAFF
TGTGCCTGGAGTCGAGAGGGAAACACTGAAGCTTTCTTT
>once|TRBD2|TRBV5-1|TRBJ2-1
CASRPSGTSGALSSYNEQFF
TGCGCCAGCAGGCCCAGCGGGACTAGCGGGGCCTTGAGCTCCTACAATGAGCAGTTCTTC
>-|-|TRBV19|TRBJ1-2
CASSPTGNYGYTF
TGTGCCAGTAGTCCTACAGGGAACTATGGCTACACCTTC
>-|TRBD1|TRBV2|TRBJ1-5
CASSRTGEVVHQPQHF
TGTGCCAGCAGTAGAACAGGGGAAGTGGTTCATCAGCCCCAGCATTTT
>-|-|TRBV4-2|TRBJ1-2
CASSQGSGTTYGYTF
TGTGCCAGCAGCCAAGGGTCGGGGACAACGTATGGCTACACCTTC
>-|-|TRBV7-9|TRBJ2-2
CASSKALGPGELFF
TGTGCCAGCAGCAAGGCCCTAGGTCCCGGGGAGCTGTTTTTT
>once|TRBD2|TRBV11-2|TRBJ2-1
CASSRGLALNEQFF
TGTGCCAGCAGCCGGGGACTAGCCCTCAATGAGCAGTTCTTC
>-|TRBD2|TRBV28|TRBJ2-7
CASSPLAGVGEQYF
TGTGCCAGCAGTCCCCTAGCGGGAGTAGGGGAGCAGTACTTC
>-|TRBD2|TRBV11-2|TRBJ2-1
CASSEARTSHYNEQFF
TGTGCCAGCAGCGAGGCTCGGACTAGTCACTACAATGAGCAGTTCTTC
>-|TRBD2|TRBV3-1/TRBV3-2|TRBJ2-3
CASSQSGGPSTDTQYF
TGTGCCAGCAGCCAAAGCGGGGGCCCTAGCACAGATACGCAGTATTTT
>once|TRBD2|TRBV14|TRBJ2-5
CASSVGTSGSKTQYF
TGTGCCAGCAGCGTTGGGACTAGCGGGAGTAAGACCCAGTACTTC
>few|TRBD2|TRBV7-9|TRBJ2-1
CASSLIASGRASNEQFF
TGTGCCAGCAGCTTAATCGCTAGCGGAAGGGCCAGCAATGAGCAGTTCTTC
>-|-|TRBV18|TRBJ1-6
CASSPAEGNSPLHF
TGTGCCAGCTCACCGGCGGAGGGTAATTCACCCCTCCACTTT
>-|-|TRBV15|TRBJ1-6
CATSSTHGPLHF
TGTGCCACCAGCAGCACTCACGGACCCCTCCACTTT